Listed below are T cell receptor beta chains from one sample, sequenced in a study of blood T cell repertoires in COVID-19. Profiling relied on immunoSEQ multiplex PCR, and the TCRdb table lists in-frame clones only, not all of them. The table shows 18,000 or so clones, with 70% to 90% occurring only once. The sample taken for sequencing was peripheral blood. These receptor sequences come from a man aged 35 to 55 with active COVID-19. The CDR3 runs from the conserved cysteine through the conserved F or W.

v_call	j_call	cdr3_aa
TRBV15	TRBJ2-7	CATSREGRISEQYF
TRBV5-5	TRBJ2-6	CASSFVGSGANVLTF
TRBV5-5	TRBJ1-1	CASSFVGGGAEAFF
TRBV21-1	TRBJ1-5	CASSKVDDREYIQPQHF
TRBV20-1	TRBJ1-2	CSASQGKNYGYTF
TRBV6-5	TRBJ1-2	CASRQQGAGGYTF
TRBV30	TRBJ2-2	CACPGLAFLRGTGELFF
TRBV11-2	TRBJ2-3	CASSLLQGTTDTQYF
TRBV19	TRBJ1-5	CASSTWPGQGHRNSNQPQHF
TRBV18	TRBJ2-1	CASSPWARVKNEQFF
TRBV5-4	TRBJ2-2	CASSFGQLLDYTGELFF
TRBV9	TRBJ2-1	CASSVVWTDINEQFF
TRBV18	TRBJ2-1	CASSPGQYNEQFF
TRBV1	TRBJ2-1	CTSSQDNEREGYNEQFF
TRBV2	TRBJ2-7	CASSEQLAGVSEQYF
TRBV6-5	TRBJ2-5	CASITGTGQETQYF
TRBV4-1	TRBJ1-5	CASSQEPGPNQPQHF
TRBV27	TRBJ2-3	CASSYRAGATDTQYF
TRBV2	TRBJ2-2	CASSKTMNTGELFF
TRBV6-5	TRBJ1-5	CASTKGYSQPQHF
TRBV5-8	TRBJ1-3	CASSFDSAPGNTIYF
TRBV5-4	TRBJ1-6	CASSLVGVDSPLHF
TRBV12-3/TRBV12-4	TRBJ2-7	CASSLSGEGEQYF
TRBV21-1	TRBJ2-7	CASSETGTSKNNYEQYF
TRBV2	TRBJ1-2	CASSQHLQGAYGYTF
TRBV29-1	TRBJ1-1	CSVGVRPNTEAFF
TRBV5-8	TRBJ2-3	CASSHERRGRKWGTDTQYF
TRBV3-1/TRBV3-2	TRBJ1-2	CASSQADPREDYGYTF
TRBV6-5	TRBJ2-1	CASSYSSSGTNEQFF
TRBV24-1	TRBJ2-3	CATSDREFADTQYF
TRBV29-1	TRBJ2-7	CSVESGDTYEQYF
TRBV7-3	TRBJ2-5	CASSLLGTGAGETQYF
TRBV2	TRBJ1-5	CASRWDRATNQPQHF
TRBV19	TRBJ2-6	CASSITGASGANVLTF
TRBV5-1	TRBJ1-2	CASSMDASGYTF
TRBV10-3	TRBJ2-1	CAISEPMASGSLNEQFF
TRBV18	TRBJ1-2	CASSTGQGADYGYTF
TRBV14	TRBJ2-7	CASSRVSYEQYF
TRBV4-1	TRBJ2-5	CASSQDEVDRGGTQYF
TRBV9	TRBJ2-2	CASSLRTENTGELFF
TRBV10-3	TRBJ2-3	CAISEPRRQRTDTQYF
TRBV11-2	TRBJ2-7	CASSSYWDSSYEQYF
TRBV11-2	TRBJ2-3	CASSLIDSGRGADTQYF
TRBV7-6	TRBJ2-5	CASSPQTSGRARKTQYF
TRBV6-2/TRBV6-3	TRBJ2-2	CASSQVAGRNTGELFF
TRBV5-5	TRBJ2-5	CASSLGQNQETQYF
TRBV6-2/TRBV6-3	TRBJ1-5	CASSYSQGSQPQHF
TRBV20-1	TRBJ1-5	CSASWSGRDQPQHF
TRBV5-4	TRBJ1-4	CASSFWAGPNEKLFF
TRBV7-8	TRBJ2-1	CASSQPIRLAHNEQFF